This T cell receptor beta chain was sequenced during a study of graft-versus-host responses after intestinal transplantation. The CDR3 totals 16 residues. The V gene's germline CDR1 is SGHKS and CDR2 YYEKEE (reference sequence). V was clipped by 1 base and J by 5 bases; unmatched bases: 11. A note on this clone: Its antigen is not known.

Clones were read by immunoSEQ multiplex PCR, and TCRdb kept only the in-frame ones, dropping some. Altogether tens of thousands of clones are present, about 88% being singletons, with the ten largest covering 0.45% to 0.55%. Here the sequenced sample was unstimulated CD4+ T cells sorted from spleen or lymph node cells, taken before transplant. This clonotype originated in a human donor who was the organ donor for an intestinal transplant. The rearrangement links TRBV5-5 to TRBJ2-7; 8 positions match TRBD2. The CDR3 nucleotides read TGTGCCAGCAGCTTGTGGTCGGGAGGGCTTGGTAACGAGCAGTACTTC. Protein product: CASSLWSGGLGNEQYF.